The subject of this entry is one T cell receptor beta chain. Its antigen is not identified. CDR1 and CDR2 (germline): GTSNPN, SVGIG (reference sequence). The CDR3 spans 15 residues. V trimming: 3 bases; J trimming: 3 bases; junction bases outside the gene matches: 10. The sample comes from a study of cytomegalovirus exposure and HLA in healthy donors. As for the study in general: From roughly 180 million T cells, an earlier analysis saw under 140 million unique TCR beta sequences. Study-level results: In a later analysis, V- and J-gene trimming of beta chains associated with a DCLRE1C missense variant, replicated independently. A reported reduction in N-insertions relative to the roughly 670-donor mean was seen in an Asian-associated ancestry cluster in a later analysis. Information on immune exposure was restricted to one variable (CMV serostatus).

The PCR employed 60 Vbeta primers together with 13 Jbeta primers. Sequencing was performed with immunoSEQ multiplex PCR; in TCRdb, only in-frame clones are kept and a portion is missing. The sample carries some 130,000 clones, 80% recorded once. V is TRBV30 and J is TRBJ2-7; 8 nucleotides align to TRBD1. Material: PBMCs. This TCR was recovered from a man in his thirties or forties in good health and CMV-seronegative. The CDR3: CAWSPPGQGVYEQYF. The CDR3 DNA sequence: TGTGCCTGGAGCCCGCCTGGACAGGGAGTCTACGAGCAGTACTTC.